This T cell receptor beta chain was identified in a study of patients and donors after allogeneic stem cell transplantation. This clonotype was seen a handful of times. Trimming cost V 0 bases and J 5 bases, with 19 bases left between them. Germline V gives CDR1 MNHEY, CDR2 SVGAGI. The CDR3 contains 17 residues. A single record per CDR3 protein comes from TCRdb applying MiXCR to the RT-PCR reads. Among roughly 880,000 distinct CDR3 sequences listed, about a sixth were seen once. The TCR originated in a human donor who was either an allogeneic HSCT recipient or a stem cell or donor lymphocyte infusion donor (not recorded which). It is not recorded whose cells these are; they may come from a transplant donor. This chain links TRBV6-5 with TRBJ1-2; the D gene is possibly TRBD1 (5 bases). Sequencing input: blood, either unsorted or a sorted T cell fraction (not recorded which). CDR3 loop: CASSYSGAGTGVYGYTF. The DNA for the CDR3 is TGTGCCAGCAGTTACTCTGGGGCAGGGACGGGAGTTTATGGCTACACCTTC.